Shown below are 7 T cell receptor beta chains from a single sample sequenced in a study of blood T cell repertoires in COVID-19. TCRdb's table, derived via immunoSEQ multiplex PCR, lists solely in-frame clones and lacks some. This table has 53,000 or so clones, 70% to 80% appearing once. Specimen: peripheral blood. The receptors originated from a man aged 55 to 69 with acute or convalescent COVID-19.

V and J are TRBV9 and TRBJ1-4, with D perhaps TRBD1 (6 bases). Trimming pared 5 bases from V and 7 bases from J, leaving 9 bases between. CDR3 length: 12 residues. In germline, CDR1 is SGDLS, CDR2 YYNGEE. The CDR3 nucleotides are TGTGCCAGCAGGGGGGCCTTTGAAAAACTGTTTTTT. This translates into CASRGAFEKLFF. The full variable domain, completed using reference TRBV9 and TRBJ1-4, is DSGVTQTPKHLITATGQRVTLRCSPRSGDLSVYWYQQSLDQGLQFLIQYYNGEERAKGNILERFSAQQFPDLHSELNLSSLELGDSALYFCASRGAFEKLFFGSGTQLSVL.

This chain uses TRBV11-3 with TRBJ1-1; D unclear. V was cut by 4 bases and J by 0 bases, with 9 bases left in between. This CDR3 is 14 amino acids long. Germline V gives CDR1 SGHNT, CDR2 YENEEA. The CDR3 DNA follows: TGTGCCAGCAGCTCGGGTCCGTTGAACACTGAAGCTTTCTTT. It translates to CASSSGPLNTEAFF.

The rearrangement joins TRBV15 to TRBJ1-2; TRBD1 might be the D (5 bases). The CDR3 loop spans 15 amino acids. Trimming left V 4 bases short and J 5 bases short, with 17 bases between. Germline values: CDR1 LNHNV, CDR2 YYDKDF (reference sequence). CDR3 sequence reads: CATSKRPGGSYGYTF. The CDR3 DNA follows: TGTGCCACCAGCAAACGACCCGGGGGTAGTTATGGCTACACCTTC.

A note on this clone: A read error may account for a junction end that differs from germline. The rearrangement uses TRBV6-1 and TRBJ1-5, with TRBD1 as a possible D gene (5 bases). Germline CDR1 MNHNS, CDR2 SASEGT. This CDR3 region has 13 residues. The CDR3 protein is CASSDQGTFPPHF. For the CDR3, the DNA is TGTGCCAGCAGTGACCAAGGGACTTTTCCCCCGCATTTT.

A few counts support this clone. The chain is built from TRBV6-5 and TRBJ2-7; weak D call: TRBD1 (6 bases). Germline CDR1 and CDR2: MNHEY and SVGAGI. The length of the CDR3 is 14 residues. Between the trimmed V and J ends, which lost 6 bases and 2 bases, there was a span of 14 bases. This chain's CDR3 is CASSNTGLAYEQYF. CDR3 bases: TGTGCCAGCAGCAACACAGGGCTCGCCTACGAGCAGTACTTC.

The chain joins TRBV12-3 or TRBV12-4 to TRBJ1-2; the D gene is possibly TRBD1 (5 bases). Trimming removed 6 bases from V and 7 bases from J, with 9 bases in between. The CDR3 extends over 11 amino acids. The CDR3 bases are TGTGCCAGCAGCCACGACAGTGGCTACACCTTC. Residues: CASSHDSGYTF.

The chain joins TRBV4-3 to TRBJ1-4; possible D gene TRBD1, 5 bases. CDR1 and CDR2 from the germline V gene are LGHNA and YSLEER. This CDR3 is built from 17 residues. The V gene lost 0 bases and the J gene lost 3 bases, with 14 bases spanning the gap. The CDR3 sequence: CASSQDGRGGANEKLFF. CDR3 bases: TGCGCCAGCAGCCAAGATGGTCGCGGGGGGGCTAATGAAAAACTGTTTTTT.